This T cell receptor (beta chain) was found in a study of cytomegalovirus exposure and HLA in healthy donors. With regard to this clone: Its specificity is not known.

PCR amplification relied on 60 Vbeta primers (plus 13 Jbeta primers). TCRdb's table, derived via immunoSEQ multiplex PCR, lists solely in-frame clones and lacks some. Seen here are around 160,000 clones, roughly 65% observed once, and the top ten hold about 4.5%. Study-wide findings and caveats: In a later analysis, across HLA loci, associated TCR counts were highest for DRB1, lowest for HLA-C. Presence/absence analyses supposed approximately even sequencing depth among donors. In vitro, a few CMV-associated chains proved specific for CMV antigens. Published work reported that the classifier diagnosed cytomegalovirus status with high specificity and sensitivity.

The CDR3 loop spans 14 amino acids. The germline gives CDR1 SGHAT, CDR2 FQNNGV. Trimming removed 6 bases from V and 6 bases from J; junction bases left unmatched: 10. The chain recombines TRBV11-2 with TRBJ1-1; 7 positions match TRBD1. The sequencing input was PBMCs. The receptor was derived from a man aged 18 to 30 in good health and CMV-seropositive. Here the CDR3 DNA reads TGTGCCAGCAGGGGACTGACAGGGAGCTCTGAAGCTTTCTTT. Residues: CASRGLTGSSEAFF.